This T cell receptor beta chain was captured in a study of cytomegalovirus exposure and HLA in healthy donors. Notes on the study in general: HLA allele associations emerged for some 16,000 TCR beta sequences in a later analysis, at 0.05 false discovery rate. Donors belonging to an Asian-associated ancestry cluster reportedly showed fewer N-insertions in productive TCRs than the approximately 670-donor mean, according to what a later analysis found. There were several of the most significant clusters that appeared linked to common viral pathogens in a later analysis.

In its sample, this clone was seen a few times. The antigen remains undetermined. The PCR contained 60 Vbeta and 13 Jbeta primers. Libraries were prepared by immunoSEQ multiplex PCR; TCRdb keeps only in-frame clonotypes and omits some of them. The sample carries approximately 200,000 clones, 65% to 80% recorded once. V dropped 3 bases and J dropped 1; count of bases not matched to a gene: 27. Germline assignment: CDR1 LNHDA and CDR2 SQIVND (reference sequence). This CDR3 comprises 23 residues. Sequencing was performed on PBMCs. The TCR comes from a man in his forties in good health and CMV-seronegative. The chain combines TRBV19 with TRBJ2-5, with 9 bases identical to TRBD1. The CDR3 bases are TGTGCCAGTAGTATGAGTACTCTTTACCATCGAGATTACCGGGACAGGGTCCAAGAGACCCAGTACTTC. Its protein is CASSMSTLYHRDYRDRVQETQYF.